This entry concerns a single T cell receptor (beta chain). Its specificity is not known. The data stem from a study of CXCR3-negative and CXCR3-positive naive CD8 T cells. Overall study results and limits: The TRB CDR3s that CXCR3-positive naive cells carried were more hydrophobic than those of CXCR3-negative naive cells. Both naive subsets showed comparably high diversity, and memory CD8+ cells showed much lower diversity.

The CDR3 extends over 14 amino acids. Germline CDR1 and CDR2: DFQATT and SNEGSKA (reference sequence). The study made its TRB cDNA libraries by 5' RACE, adding UMI labels. TCRdb re-called the 5' RACE reads, yielding one record per CDR3 amino acid sequence without DNA. This listing includes 130,000 to 150,000 distinct CDR3 sequences. The CD45RO-CCR7+CD27+CD95- phenotype denoted naive CD8+ T cells. The sequenced sample consisted of naive CXCR3+ CD8+ T cells from blood. Subset defined: CD45RO-CCR7+CD27+CD95- naive CD8+ T cells expressing CXCR3 (TNR3+). The receptor was derived from a human donor in good health. Some clones in this sample may be carry-over from other donors' samples. The chain recombines TRBV20-1 with TRBJ1-1. CDR3 in amino acids: CSARVLALGTEAFF.